This T cell receptor beta chain appears in the sequencing data of a study of blood T cell repertoires in COVID-19. Turning to the study itself: From the United States, Italy and Spain came samples of acute and convalescent COVID-19.

Some clones are missing from TCRdb's copy, which holds only in-frame ones; the method was immunoSEQ multiplex PCR. Among about 83,000 clones, about 85% were seen once, and the ten largest hold 3%. The specimen sequenced was peripheral blood. The TCR originated in a woman aged 45-65 years with active or convalescent COVID-19.

The CDR3 region is CASSLVGQGRTEAFF. The CDR3 nucleotides read TGTGCCAGCAGCTTAGTGGGACAGGGAAGGACTGAAGCTTTCTTT. The J gene is TRBJ1-1, the V gene TRBV7-8; 9 positions agree with TRBD1. The V gene's germline CDR1 is SGHVS and CDR2 FQNEAQ. This CDR3 is 15 amino acids long. Trimming at V came to 1 base and at J to 5 bases, leaving 5 bases not matched to a gene.